What follows describes a single T cell receptor (beta chain). Antigen unknown. Time point given: blood 4 weeks post-SBRT, at nephrectomy. Treatment in this sample: 15 Gy SBRT to primary tumor, nephrectomy 4 weeks later. Nephrectomy followed 15 Gy stereotactic body radiation by 4 weeks. Sequencing was performed with immunoSEQ multiplex PCR; in TCRdb, only in-frame clones are kept and a portion is missing. This sample yields 150,000 to 200,000 clones, of which around 89% are seen a single time; approximately 10% belongs to the top ten. The data belong to a study of radiation and T cells in renal cell carcinoma. Overall study findings and caveats: From baseline, blood top tumor clonotypes peaked at 2 weeks post-radiation.

With 11 bases removed from V and 2 bases from J, the gap between germline ends came to 10 bases. The CDR3 sequence is 12 residues long. Germline loops: CDR1 MDHEN, CDR2 SYDVKM. Sequencing was performed on blood, taken from a patient whose treatment included radiotherapy and nephrectomy. The J gene is TRBJ1-5, the V gene TRBV28; a weak D match, TRBD1 (6 bases). This sequence was found in a woman aged 45-60 years with renal cell carcinoma. CDR3 sequence (DNA): TGTGCCGAAGGGGGAGGCAATCAGCCCCAGCATTTT. It encodes CAEGGGNQPQHF.